This is a list of T cell receptor beta chains from one sample in a study of blood T cell repertoires in COVID-19. TCRdb keeps only in-frame clones here, not all; method: immunoSEQ multiplex PCR. The repertoire consists of 280,000 or so clones, with 90% occurring once and the leading ten covering less than 2%. Material for sequencing was PBMCs or T cells enriched from blood (not recorded which). The receptors derive from a woman aged 18-35 years with acute COVID-19. Both conserved end residues are part of each CDR3. Not all rows give a size; the values are once, few, many and, for expanded clones, a class.

size	J	V	CDR3
-	TRBJ1-6	TRBV4-1	CASSQPRQGHRSPLHF
-	TRBJ1-3	TRBV27	CASSLSPSSGNTIYF
-	TRBJ2-1	TRBV30	CAWINGDRAVSNEQFF
-	TRBJ2-1	TRBV4-1	CASSQADTRSYNEQFF
-	TRBJ1-4	TRBV10-3	CAPTRTGSNEKLFF
-	TRBJ1-4	TRBV30	CAWRSTGLSEKLFF
-	TRBJ1-2	TRBV5-1	CASSFVSTGQGVYGYTF
-	TRBJ2-2	TRBV27	CASSYRQGGELFF
-	TRBJ2-3	TRBV7-9	CASRDNRDSTDTQYF
-	TRBJ1-4	TRBV7-9	CASSLQELKQVEGEKLFF
-	TRBJ2-1	TRBV7-2	CASSFGTAYNEQFF
-	TRBJ2-3	TRBV27	CASSSRDRSTDTQYF
-	TRBJ2-3	TRBV9	CASSVEVSFTDTQYF
few	TRBJ2-2	TRBV4-2	CASSQRDIPRVNTGELFF
-	TRBJ2-1	TRBV28	CASSLREPYNEQFF
-	TRBJ2-2	TRBV18	CASSPHPSGELFF
once	TRBJ1-6	TRBV30	CAWTTGPLLNSPLHF
-	TRBJ2-3	TRBV13	CASSYRTGAASTDTQYF